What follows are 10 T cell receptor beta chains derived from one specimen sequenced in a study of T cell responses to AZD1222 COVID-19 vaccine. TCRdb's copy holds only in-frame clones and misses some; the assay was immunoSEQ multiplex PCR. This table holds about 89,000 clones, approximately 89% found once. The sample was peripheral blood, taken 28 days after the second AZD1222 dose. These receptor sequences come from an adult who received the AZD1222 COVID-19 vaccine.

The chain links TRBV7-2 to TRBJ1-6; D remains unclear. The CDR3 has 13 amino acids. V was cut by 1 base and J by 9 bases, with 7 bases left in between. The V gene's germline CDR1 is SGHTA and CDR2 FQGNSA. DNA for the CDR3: TGTGCCAGCAGCTTAGGGCTTGGTTCACCCCTCCACTTT. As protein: CASSLGLGSPLHF.

The CDR3 region is CASTWTATPNTEAFF. The CDR3 DNA reads as TGTGCCAGCACTTGGACGGCCACCCCGAACACTGAAGCTTTCTTT. This sequence joins TRBV11-3 and TRBJ1-1; no clear D. The V and J ends lost 7 bases and 1 base respectively, with 16 bases between them. Per the germline V gene, CDR1 is SGHNT and CDR2 is YENEEA. The CDR3 extends over 15 amino acids.

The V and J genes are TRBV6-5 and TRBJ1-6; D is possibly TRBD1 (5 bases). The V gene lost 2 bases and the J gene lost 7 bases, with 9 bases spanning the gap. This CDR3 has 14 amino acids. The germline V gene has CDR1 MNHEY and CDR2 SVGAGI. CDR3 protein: CASSYGGRNSPLHF. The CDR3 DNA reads TGTGCCAGCAGTTACGGGGGTAGGAATTCACCCCTCCACTTT.

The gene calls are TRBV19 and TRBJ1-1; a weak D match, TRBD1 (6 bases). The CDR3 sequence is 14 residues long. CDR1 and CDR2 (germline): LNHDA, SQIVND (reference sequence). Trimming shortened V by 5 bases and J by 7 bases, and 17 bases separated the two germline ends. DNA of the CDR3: TGTGCCAGTAGTCCCGGGGGGCTTGGAAATGAAGCTTTCTTT. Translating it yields CASSPGGLGNEAFF.

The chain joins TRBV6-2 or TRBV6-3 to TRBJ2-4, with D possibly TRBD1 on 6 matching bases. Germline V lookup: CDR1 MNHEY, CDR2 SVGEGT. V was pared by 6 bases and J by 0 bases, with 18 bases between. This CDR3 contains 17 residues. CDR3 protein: CASSPTGRLIAKNIQYF. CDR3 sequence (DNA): TGTGCCAGCAGCCCGACAGGAAGACTTATAGCCAAAAACATTCAGTACTTC.

The CDR3 is CASSPREGFYGYTF. CDR3 DNA: TGTGCCAGCAGCCCCCGGGAGGGATTCTATGGCTACACCTTC. The rearrangement links TRBV11-2 to TRBJ1-2; D call uncertain. The CDR3 has 14 amino acids. Trimming took 5 bases from V and 4 from J, leaving 14 bases between them. Per the germline V gene, CDR1 is SGHAT and CDR2 is FQNNGV. Combining the CDR3 with reference TRBV11-2 and TRBJ1-2 gives the whole variable domain EAGVAQSPRYKIIEKRQSVAFWCNPISGHATLYWYQQILGQGPKLLIQFQNNGVVDDSQLPKDRFSAERLKGVDSTLKIQPAKLEDSAVYLCASSPREGFYGYTFGSGTRLTVV.

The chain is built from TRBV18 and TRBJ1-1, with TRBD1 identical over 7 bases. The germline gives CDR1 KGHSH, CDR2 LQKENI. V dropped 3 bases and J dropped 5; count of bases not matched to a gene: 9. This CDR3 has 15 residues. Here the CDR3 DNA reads TGTGCCAGCTCACCGGTAAGGGGGCCGGGAACTGAAGCTTTCTTT. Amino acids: CASSPVRGPGTEAFF.

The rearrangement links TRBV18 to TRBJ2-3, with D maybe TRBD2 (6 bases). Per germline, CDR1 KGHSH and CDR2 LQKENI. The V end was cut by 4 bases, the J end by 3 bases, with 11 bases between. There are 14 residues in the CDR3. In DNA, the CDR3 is TGTGCCAGCTCACACCGGACTAAGACAGATACGCAGTATTTT. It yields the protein CASSHRTKTDTQYF.

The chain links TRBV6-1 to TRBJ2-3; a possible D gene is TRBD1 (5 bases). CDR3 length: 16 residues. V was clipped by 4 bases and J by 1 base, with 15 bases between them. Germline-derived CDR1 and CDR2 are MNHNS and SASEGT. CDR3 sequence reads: CASSGQSTWGTDTQYF. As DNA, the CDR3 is TGTGCCAGCAGTGGACAGTCTACCTGGGGCACAGATACGCAGTATTTT.

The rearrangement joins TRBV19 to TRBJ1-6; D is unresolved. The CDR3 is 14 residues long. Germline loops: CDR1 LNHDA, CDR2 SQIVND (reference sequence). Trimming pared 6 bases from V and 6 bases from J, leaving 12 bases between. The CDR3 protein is CASSLRAVNSPLHF. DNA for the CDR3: TGTGCCAGTAGCCTGAGGGCAGTTAATTCACCCCTCCACTTT.